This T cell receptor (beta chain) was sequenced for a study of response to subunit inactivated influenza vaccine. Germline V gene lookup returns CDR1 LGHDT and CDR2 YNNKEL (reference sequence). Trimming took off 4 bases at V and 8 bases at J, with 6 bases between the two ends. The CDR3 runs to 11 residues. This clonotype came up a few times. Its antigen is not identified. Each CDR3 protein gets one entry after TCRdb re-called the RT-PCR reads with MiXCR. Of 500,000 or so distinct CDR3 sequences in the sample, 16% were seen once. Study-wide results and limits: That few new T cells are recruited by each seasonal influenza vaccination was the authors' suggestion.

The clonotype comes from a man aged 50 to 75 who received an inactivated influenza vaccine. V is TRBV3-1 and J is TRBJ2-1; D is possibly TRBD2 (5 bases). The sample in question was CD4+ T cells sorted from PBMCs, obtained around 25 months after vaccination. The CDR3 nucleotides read TGTGCCAGCAGCCGGGAGTATGAGCAGTTCTTC. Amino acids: CASSREYEQFF.